This paragraph reports one TCR beta chain. TCRdb's copy holds only in-frame clones and misses some; the assay was immunoSEQ multiplex PCR. The sample holds 120,000 or so clones, 85% to 90% seen once. The CDR3 sequence is 11 residues long. V lost 6 bases and J lost 9, with 9 bases in between. Germline V gene sequence: CDR1 MGHDK, CDR2 SYGVNS. These data come from a study of blood T cell repertoires in COVID-19. As for the study in general: There were acute and convalescent COVID-19 samples, and they came from the United States, Italy and Spain. Sample material is recorded as cDNA or gDNA derived from T cells, B-cell-depleted T cells, or PBMCs.

The rearrangement joins TRBV25-1 to TRBJ2-1; D remains ambiguous. What was sequenced was peripheral blood. The sequence came from a woman aged 45-60 years with acute or convalescent COVID-19. CDR3 loop: CASRRSSEQFF. The CDR3 bases are TGTGCCAGCAGGAGAAGTAGTGAGCAGTTCTTC.